This T cell receptor beta chain was observed in a study of early T cells in non-severe SARS-CoV-2 infection. Background on the study: Sequencing input comprised bulk RNA from unsorted whole blood; chain pairing was not available.

TCRdb re-analysed the 5' RACE reads in MiXCR, keeping a single row per CDR3 protein. The table includes 75,000 to 100,000 distinct CDR3 sequences, 16% detected once. Study observations and caveats: VDJdb matching skewed toward anti-spike CD8 responses, missing private and CD4 specificities.

Trimming removed 2 bases at V and 3 bases at J, with 7 bases between. This CDR3 has 13 residues. This clonotype turned up a few times. The antigen is undetermined. The TCR comes from an adult who was a healthcare worker with PCR-confirmed SARS-CoV-2 infection or an uninfected control (not recorded which). The sample taken for sequencing was whole blood. This rearrangement joins TRBV12-3 or TRBV12-4 to TRBJ1-2; the D is unclear. The CDR3 region has the DNA TGTGCCAGCAGTTTACACGGGGACTATGGCTACACCTTC. The encoded protein is CASSLHGDYGYTF.